Below, one T cell receptor beta chain is given with its context. Its specificity is unknown. The sample's treatment: roughly 10-day PBMC culture with coronavirus spike peptide pools or control peptides (ViraFEST assay). Cell culture was performed with about 2 million PBMCs per well in the presence of about 10 IU/ml IL-2 and around 9 ug/ml peptide pools. CDR1 and CDR2 (germline): MNHEY, SVGEGT. V was cut by 6 bases and J by 10 bases, with 21 bases left in between. CDR3 length: 14 residues. Cultured CD4+ T-cell DNA underwent Oncomine TCR Beta short-read sequencing. TCRdb re-called the PCR reads with MiXCR, one entry per CDR3 protein. The table records about 8,900 distinct CDR3 sequences, roughly 34% of them present only once. The entry originates in a study of vaccination and CD4 T cells after COVID-19. General study results and limits: Convalescent patients gained a median 86.3% of their reactive clones only post-vaccination.

The J gene is TRBJ1-2, the V gene TRBV6-2 or TRBV6-3; unclear D gene. The clonotype comes from a human donor who had recovered from COVID-19. Specimen: CD4+ T cells from blood, cultured in vitro. The CDR3 protein is CASSLDGGISPYTF. The CDR3 nucleotides are TGTGCCAGCAGCCTGGACGGAGGAATAAGTCCCTACACCTTC.